The rows below give T cell receptor beta chains drawn from one sample of a study of T-cell reconstitution after alpha-beta-depleted transplantation in children. TCRdb redid the calling of the PCR reads with MiXCR, one entry per CDR3 protein. The data contain more than 150,000 distinct CDR3 sequences, approximately 6.6% of them singletons. The sample consisted of PBMCs from the stem cell graft donor, taken from the stem cell graft. The receptors come from a human donor who donated a stem cell graft to a child with Wiskott-Aldrich syndrome. CDR3s include the opening cysteine and the closing phenylalanine or tryptophan. D genes are given only for firm matches. The size of a clone is reported for some rows only, either as once, few or many, or as a class for expanded clones.

>TRBV5-1|TRBD2|NA|TRBJ2-5
CASSLFGGGETQYF
TGCGCCAGCAGCTTGTTCGGGGGGGGAGAGACCCAGTACTTC
>TRBV27|NA|many|TRBJ2-7
CASSSGLQYEQYF
TGTGCCAGCAGCTCGGGACTCCAGTACGAGCAGTACTTC
>TRBV5-1|NA|many|TRBJ1-2
CASSWSIQPDYGYTF
TGCGCCAGCAGCTGGTCTATACAGCCCGACTATGGCTACACCTTC
>TRBV6-2/TRBV6-3|TRBD2|many|TRBJ2-7
CASRLLAGVHEQYF
TGTGCCAGCAGACTGCTAGCGGGAGTCCACGAGCAGTACTTC
>TRBV20-1|TRBD1|NA|TRBJ1-1
CSARENRGLRAFF
TGCAGTGCTAGAGAAAACAGGGGATTGAGAGCTTTCTTT
>TRBV29-1|NA|few|TRBJ2-1
CSVLTLGEQFF
TGCAGCGTCCTTACTTTGGGTGAGCAGTTCTTC
>TRBV5-1|NA|NA|TRBJ1-4
CASSLDSEKLFF
TGCGCCAGCAGCTTGGATTCCGAAAAACTGTTTTTT
>TRBV5-1|TRBD1|NA|TRBJ2-2
CASSPTGGDTGELFF
TGCGCCAGCAGCCCCACAGGGGGTGACACCGGGGAGCTGTTTTTT
>TRBV27|TRBD2|many|TRBJ2-3
CASSLSRAGRDTQYF
TGTGCCAGCAGTTTAAGTCGAGCGGGGAGGGATACGCAGTATTTT
>TRBV14|NA|NA|TRBJ2-2
CASSKVVGSGELFF
TGTGCCAGCAGCAAAGTCGTCGGCTCCGGGGAGCTGTTTTTT
>TRBV5-6|NA|many|TRBJ2-5
CASSLIRIETQYF
TGTGCCAGCAGCTTGATTCGTATAGAGACCCAGTACTTC
>TRBV7-8|NA|many|TRBJ2-1
CASSDGKGSHYNEQFF
TGTGCCAGCAGCGACGGCAAGGGGAGTCACTACAATGAGCAGTTCTTC
>TRBV20-1|NA|NA|TRBJ1-4
CSAPAGIANEKLFF
TGCAGTGCTCCCGCCGGGATAGCTAATGAAAAACTGTTTTTT
>TRBV9|NA|many|TRBJ2-2
CASKTQLSGGELFF
TGTGCCAGCAAAACCCAACTCTCCGGCGGGGAGCTGTTTTTT
>TRBV13|NA|few|TRBJ2-7
CASSSGTPEQYF
TGTGCCAGCAGCTCCGGGACCCCAGAGCAGTACTTC
>TRBV12-3/TRBV12-4|NA|many|TRBJ1-1
CASRGRENTEAFF
TGTGCCAGCAGGGGGCGGGAGAACACTGAAGCTTTCTTT
>TRBV4-3|NA|many|TRBJ2-3
CASSPGTFTDTQYF
TGCGCCAGCAGCCCAGGGACGTTTACAGATACGCAGTATTTT
>TRBV5-1|TRBD2|many|TRBJ2-7
CASSTGTSSYEQYF
TGCGCCAGCAGCACCGGGACTAGCTCCTACGAGCAGTACTTC
>TRBV5-1|NA|many|TRBJ1-6
CASSLDRALNSPLHF
TGCGCCAGCAGCTTGGACAGGGCTCTTAATTCACCCCTCCACTTT
>TRBV5-6|NA|many|TRBJ2-5
CASTPGPREETQYF
TGTGCCAGCACCCCGGGACCTAGAGAAGAGACCCAGTACTTC
>TRBV20-1|NA|many|TRBJ2-3
CSAIRDSITDTQYF
TGCAGTGCTATAAGGGACTCAATCACAGATACGCAGTATTTT
>TRBV7-2|NA|many|TRBJ2-1
CASSLSGSVDYNEQFF
TGTGCCAGCAGCTTATCGGGTAGCGTAGACTACAATGAGCAGTTCTTC
>TRBV7-2|NA|many|TRBJ2-5
CASSFRLTETQYF
TGTGCCAGCAGCTTCCGACTTACCGAGACCCAGTACTTC
>TRBV2|TRBD2|few|TRBJ2-7
CASGASGTYEQYF
TGTGCCAGCGGGGCTAGCGGGACCTACGAGCAGTACTTC
>TRBV9|TRBD1|many|TRBJ2-7
CASSPSQDRVYEQYF
TGTGCCAGCAGCCCAAGCCAGGACAGGGTATACGAGCAGTACTTC
>TRBV20-1|NA|many|TRBJ2-3
CSARIQTDTQYF
TGCAGTGCTAGGATACAGACCGATACGCAGTATTTT
>TRBV7-8|NA|many|TRBJ1-1
CASSLRTTSPEAFF
TGTGCCAGCAGCCTTAGGACTACGAGCCCTGAAGCTTTCTTT
>TRBV9|NA|many|TRBJ2-1
CASSVGGGAYNEQFF
TGTGCCAGCAGCGTAGGAGGCGGGGCCTACAATGAGCAGTTCTTC
>TRBV20-1|TRBD2|many|TRBJ2-3
CSAASLAGGRDTQYF
TGCAGTGCCGCCAGTCTAGCGGGAGGGAGGGATACGCAGTATTTT
>TRBV12-3/TRBV12-4|TRBD2|many|TRBJ2-3
CASKRGSTDTQYF
TGTGCCAGCAAGCGGGGTAGCACAGATACGCAGTATTTT
>TRBV3-1|TRBD1|few|TRBJ2-5
CASSHAGTGGETQYF
TGTGCCAGCAGCCATGCCGGGACAGGCGGAGAGACCCAGTACTTC
>TRBV19|TRBD1|NA|TRBJ1-3
CASSTGTGAIGNTIYF
TGTGCCAGTAGTACCGGGACAGGGGCGATTGGAAACACCATATATTTT
>TRBV7-2|NA|many|TRBJ2-7
CASSSLHVGEQYF
TGTGCCAGCAGCTCCCTGCACGTGGGGGAGCAGTACTTC
>TRBV20-1|NA|many|TRBJ2-1
CSAERERNEQFF
TGCAGTGCTGAACGGGAGCGAAATGAGCAGTTCTTC
>TRBV5-6|NA|many|TRBJ2-5
CASSPETGPYQETQYF
TGTGCCAGCAGCCCCGAGACCGGACCGTACCAAGAGACCCAGTACTTC
>TRBV5-1|NA|many|TRBJ1-5
CASSLDGQRNQPQHF
TGCGCCAGCAGCTTGGATGGACAGCGCAATCAGCCCCAGCATTTT
>TRBV11-1|NA|NA|TRBJ1-1
CASSLMGTLTEAFF
TGTGCCAGCAGCCTTATGGGAACACTTACTGAAGCTTTCTTT
>TRBV18|NA|many|TRBJ2-1
CASSTYSAGRNEQFF
TGTGCCAGCTCAACCTATTCCGCAGGGAGGAATGAGCAGTTCTTC
>TRBV7-9|NA|few|TRBJ2-3
CASSSSPSWHTQYF
TGTGCCAGCAGCAGCTCACCGAGCTGGCATACGCAGTATTTT
>TRBV6-2/TRBV6-3|TRBD2|few|TRBJ2-1
CASSYSRTSGSVHNEQFF
TGTGCCAGCAGTTACTCGAGGACTAGCGGGAGTGTCCACAATGAGCAGTTCTTC
>TRBV12-3/TRBV12-4|NA|many|TRBJ1-2
CASSFVRGGYTF
TGTGCCAGCAGTTTTGTCCGAGGAGGCTACACCTTC
>TRBV20-1|NA|few|TRBJ1-4
CSARDHQSTNEKLFF
TGCAGTGCTAGAGATCATCAGTCAACTAATGAAAAACTGTTTTTT
>TRBV3-1|NA|few|TRBJ2-2
CASSPKVGAATNTGELFF
TGTGCCAGCAGCCCAAAAGTGGGGGCCGCGACGAACACCGGGGAGCTGTTTTTT
>TRBV27|TRBD1|NA|TRBJ2-7
CASSLSNRGPTYEQYF
TGTGCCAGCAGTTTATCGAACAGGGGGCCTACCTACGAGCAGTACTTC
>TRBV7-8|TRBD1|many|TRBJ1-1
CASSLAGSRGRGLVAFF
TGTGCCAGCAGCTTAGCGGGAAGTAGGGGGAGGGGGCTGGTCGCTTTCTTT